This TCR beta chain stems from a study of OX40 agonist ivuxolimab in advanced cancers. CDR1 and CDR2 from the germline V gene are LNHDA and SQIVND (reference sequence). This CDR3 is 14 amino acids long. Deletions cut 2 bases from V and 0 bases from J, with 8 bases between. Repertoires were generated with immunoSEQ multiplex PCR, while TCRdb's copy carries only in-frame clones and drops some. The profile shows 35,000 to 40,000 clones, 70% to 85% of them singletons. For this clone: Its antigen is undetermined.

General study findings and limits: Expanded clones tended on average to be more numerous among CD8+ T cells than CD4+.

The chain joins TRBV19 to TRBJ2-7, with a tentative D call TRBD1 (5 bases). The sequence was collected from an adult with an advanced solid tumor such as melanoma, head and neck, liver or kidney cancer. The material was CD4+ or CD8+ T cells sorted from blood, obtained in a trial of the OX40 agonist ivuxolimab. The CDR3 DNA reads TGTGCCAGTAGTATAACAGGTTCCTCCTACGAGCAGTACTTC. The encoded protein is CASSITGSSYEQYF.